This T cell receptor beta chain was recovered during a study of beta chain features in type 1 diabetes (dated by TCRdb to the late 2010s). A note on the overall study: Mean age, gender distribution, total cell number and subset yield were not different between patients and healthy donors. In the study, recently diagnosed type 1 diabetes patients and matched healthy donors were compared on the TCRB repertoires of their sorted circulating CD4+ T cell subsets. Whereas all 30 or so donors provided naive and central memory subsets, regulatory and stem cell-like memory subsets were isolated from just 8 patients and about 8 healthy donors. Across all samples, some 100,000,000 sorted cells were examined, and cell number per subset correlated strongly with RNA yield. Broader findings and caveats from the paper: Type 1 diabetes patients showed a moderate but significant shortening of TCRB CDR3 length in all four CD4+ subsets. Because the HLA sub-analyses included only small numbers of individuals, any influence of HLA type on TCRB rearrangement was left unresolved. PCR might favor shorter templates, but patient and control samples were amplified and corrected together, so any skew would affect both groups equally. Fewer insertions and more nucleotide deletions at VDJ recombination sites were observed in patients with type 1 diabetes, implying thymic rearrangement abnormalities. Naive, central memory and regulatory TCRB repertoires appeared to be more similar among patients than among healthy donors. Because cDNA rather than genomic DNA was sequenced, highly expressing activated cells could have been over-represented, although no difference in activation and CD3 levels was found between groups.

Concerning this clone: Its antigen remains unidentified. The record has no base qualities; no much larger clone is one base away.

The entire amount of isolated RNA was reverse transcribed using the High Capacity cDNA Reverse Transcription Kit, so the sequenced TCRB transcripts were expressed ones. Naive, central memory and regulatory T cell samples underwent deep immunoSEQ sequencing, averaging around 3.9 million total reads per sample. After sorted cells were lysed in RLT buffer, RNA was extracted with DNase-treated RNeasy Micro or Mini kits, with the choice depending on cell number. Each cell subset was processed on its own to prevent cross-contamination, while patient and healthy donor samples were processed together. The immunoSEQ multiplex PCR was used to amplify TCRB sequences from cDNA, generating 87-bp fragments that spanned the CDR3 region. Sequencing of the amplicons was performed on the Illumina HiSeq platform. On the study's bioinformatics: Synthetic template baselines were used to correct PCR bias computationally, reads within Hamming distance 2 were collapsed together, and singletons that could not be merged were discarded. Reads were aligned to IMGT to assign V, D and J genes, CDR3 length, and insertions or deletions at six rearrangement sites. Within each subset, clonotype counts were normalized to sorted cell number, and only after that were true diversity and Gini coefficients computed with the tcR R package. The overlap coefficient, calculated on TCRB nucleotide sequences, was used to quantify repertoire sharing. Not all clones reach the TCRdb copy of this immuneACCESS table, which keeps in-frame sequences only. Checked studies attribute under half of the gap to unresolved V genes and leave the rest unexplained. V and J calls and clone size follow that table, whereas D and trimming were derived from the DNA. For this sample the table gives more than 150,000 clones, of which approximately 10% were detected only once. Roughly 2% of the sample rests with the top ten.

From each donor, a single peripheral blood sample of about 110 mL on average was drawn into heparinised tubes. Using a panel that included CD45RO, CCR7, CD25, CD127, CD95 and CD27, naive, central memory, regulatory and stem cell-like memory CD4+ T cells were sorted on a BD FACSAria II. Every sorted population had a purity above 95%. PBMCs were isolated immediately by Lymphoprep density gradient centrifugation and stained directly without culture. To minimize batch effects, samples were stained and sorted in pairs, one healthy donor with one patient per experiment. Per the germline V gene (reference sequence), MNHNY is the CDR1 and SVGAGI is the CDR2. Trimmed from V: 0 bases; trimmed from J: 7 bases; junction bases lacking a gene match: 8. The CDR3 numbers 15 residues from cysteine through phenylalanine. Solely the CDR3 DNA is kept, with 45 bases framed from the first base.

This TCR derives from a man in his late teens or twenties in good health. This sequence uses TRBV6-6 and TRBJ2-5; 7 middle bases align to TRBD1. Sequences were obtained from central memory CD4+ T cells from blood. The DNA sequence follows: TGTGCCAGCAGTTACTCGGGACAGCCTTTAGTGACCCAGTACTTC. This codes for CASSYSGQPLVTQYF.